The 21 T cell receptor beta chains presented below share a single source sample, sequenced in a study of blood T cell repertoires in COVID-19. Sequenced by immunoSEQ multiplex PCR; TCRdb stores in-frame clones only, minus some. The sample holds 95,000 to 150,000 clones; about 70% are singletons and the top ten take approximately 6%. Source material: peripheral blood. These receptor sequences come from a man older than 75 with COVID-19, enrolled during active disease.

This clone was seen only once. This chain links TRBV18 with TRBJ2-7; 16 bases are a match to TRBD2. The V gene end was trimmed by 3 bases and the J gene end by 1 base; junction bases not matched to a gene: 6. Germline CDR1 KGHSH, CDR2 LQKENI. The CDR3 has 18 amino acids. The DNA for the CDR3 is TGTGCCAGCTCACCGGGACTAGCGGGAGGGTCCTCATCCTACGAGCAGTACTTC. Protein sequence: CASSPGLAGGSSSYEQYF.

The V call is TRBV27, the J call TRBJ1-1; 8 positions agree with TRBD1. Germline trimming cut 5 bases from V and 4 bases from J; bases unmatched to any gene: 3. Germline V lookup: CDR1 MNHEY, CDR2 SMNVEV (reference sequence). The CDR3 extends over 13 amino acids. This CDR3 reads CASSVDRATEAFF. CDR3 bases: TGTGCCAGCAGTGTGGACAGGGCCACTGAAGCTTTCTTT.

This clone has just a few counts. The V and J genes are TRBV15 and TRBJ1-2, with no clear D. The CDR3 loop spans 15 amino acids. The V gene lost 0 bases and the J gene lost 7 bases, with 15 bases spanning the gap. CDR1 and CDR2 (germline): LNHNV, YYDKDF (reference sequence). The CDR3: CATSRDTSRTGGYTF. Here the CDR3 DNA reads TGTGCCACCAGCAGAGATACTTCTCGCACGGGTGGCTACACCTTC.

This clone was counted between two and nine times. The chain employs TRBV15 and TRBJ2-5, with 14 nucleotides matching TRBD2. The junction had 6 bases not matched to a gene; V was cut back by 5 bases and J by 4 bases. CDR1 LNHNV and CDR2 YYDKDF come from the germline V gene (reference sequence). This CDR3 is 16 amino acids long. CDR3 in amino acids: CATSGGLAGVGETQYF. CDR3 in DNA: TGTGCCACCAGCGGGGGACTAGCGGGAGTGGGAGAGACCCAGTACTTC.

The chain recombines TRBV6-5 with TRBJ2-5, with D possibly being TRBD2 (6 bases). The CDR3 is 16 residues long. CDR1 and CDR2 (germline): MNHEY, SVGAGI. V lost 2 bases, J lost 1 base, and 14 bases lay in between. The CDR3 spells CASSYATGTLQETQYF. The CDR3 bases are TGTGCCAGCAGTTACGCCACCGGGACTCTCCAAGAGACCCAGTACTTC.

The V gene is TRBV5-4, the J gene TRBJ2-2, with 7 bases fitting TRBD1. Trimming took 4 bases from V and 1 from J; bases not matched to a gene: 4. The germline V gene encodes CDR1 SGHNT and CDR2 YYREEE (reference sequence). CDR3 length: 15 amino acids. Written as DNA, the CDR3 is TGTGCCAGCAGCCAGACAGGGTTGAACACCGGGGAGCTGTTTTTT. It translates to CASSQTGLNTGELFF.

The chain recombines TRBV28 with TRBJ2-3; no firm D call. V gave up 2 bases and J gave up 2 bases, with 8 bases separating them. Germline CDR1 is MDHEN and CDR2 is SYDVKM. This CDR3 spans 14 amino acids. CDR3: CASSLETVTDTQYF. The CDR3 coding sequence is TGTGCCAGCAGTTTAGAGACTGTCACAGATACGCAGTATTTT.

This clone was counted a single time. This chain links TRBV19 with TRBJ1-5, with D maybe TRBD1 (6 bases). The CDR3 runs to 17 residues. CDR1 LNHDA and CDR2 SQIVND come from the germline V gene (reference sequence). Trimming took 5 bases from V and 1 from J, leaving 18 bases between them. The CDR3 DNA sequence: TGTGCCAGTAGTCACCTGGGGGCTGACGCGAGCAATCAGCCCCAGCATTTT. Amino acid sequence: CASSHLGADASNQPQHF.

This chain links TRBV4-2 with TRBJ2-6; maybe TRBD2 (5 bases). CDR1 is LGHNA, CDR2 YNFKEQ, per germline. V shed 0 bases and J shed 4 bases, with 13 bases lying between them. The CDR3 sequence is 17 residues long. CDR3 loop: CASSQEWRFSGANVLTF. CDR3 bases: TGTGCCAGCAGCCAAGAATGGAGGTTCTCAGGGGCCAACGTCCTGACTTTC.

CDR3 nucleotide sequence: TGTGCCAGCAGCTTGGGACAGGGAGATCAGCCCCAGCATTTT. Translated, it gives CASSLGQGDQPQHF. V and J are TRBV7-2 and TRBJ1-5; 9 nucleotides align to TRBD1. V was clipped by 3 bases and J by 5 bases; unmatched bases: 2. Germline assignment: CDR1 SGHTA and CDR2 FQGNSA. The CDR3 spans 14 residues.

V gene TRBV27 combines with J gene TRBJ2-1; 9 bases are a match to TRBD1. The CDR3 is 13 amino acids. With 7 bases clipped from V and 7 bases from J, the junction kept 5 bases outside the gene matches. Germline CDR1 and CDR2: MNHEY and SMNVEV (reference sequence). Here the CDR3 DNA reads TGTGCCAGCAAGGAGACAGGGGGAAATGAGCAGTTCTTC. Its translation is CASKETGGNEQFF.

The genes are TRBV5-1 and TRBJ2-1, with a weak D call TRBD1 (6 bases). Deletions cut 2 bases from V and 9 bases from J, with 12 bases between. Germline lookup yields CDR1 SGHRS and CDR2 YFSETQ. There are 13 residues in the CDR3. Here the CDR3 reads CASSFTGNGEQFF. For the CDR3, the DNA is TGCGCCAGCAGCTTTACAGGGAATGGTGAGCAGTTCTTC.

In DNA form, the CDR3 reads TGTGCCTGGGGAGTAGGACAGAACTCCTACGAGCAGTACTTC. Its protein product is CAWGVGQNSYEQYF. The chain links TRBV30 to TRBJ2-7; D possibly corresponds to TRBD1 (6 bases). The CDR3 is made up of 14 amino acids. CDR1 and CDR2 from the germline V gene are GTSNPN and SVGIG (reference sequence). Trimming pared 5 bases from V and 0 bases from J, leaving 14 bases between.

The gene calls are TRBV5-1 and TRBJ2-3; 9 positions match TRBD2. Germline CDR1 and CDR2: SGHRS and YFSETQ. This CDR3 has 13 residues. Germline trimming cut 5 bases from V and 4 bases from J; bases unmatched to any gene: 2. The CDR3, as DNA: TGCGCCAGCAGTTTAGCGGGAGCAGATACGCAGTATTTT. It encodes CASSLAGADTQYF.

The rearrangement joins TRBV19 to TRBJ1-3; no reliable D call. V was pared by 6 bases and J by 2 bases, with 8 bases between. CDR3 size: 13 residues. The germline V gene encodes CDR1 LNHDA and CDR2 SQIVND (reference sequence). The CDR3 region is CASSPLPGNTIYF. The DNA for the CDR3 is TGTGCCAGTAGCCCCCTTCCTGGAAACACCATATATTTT. Filled out from reference TRBV19 and TRBJ1-3, the complete variable domain reads DGGITQSPKYLFRKEGQNVTLSCEQNLNHDAMYWYRQDPGQGLRLIYYSQIVNDFQKGDIAEGYSVSREKKESFPLTVTSAQKNPTAFYLCASSPLPGNTIYFGEGSWLTVV.

The chain carries TRBV6-5 and TRBJ2-7, with a weak D call TRBD1 (6 bases). The germline V gene encodes CDR1 MNHEY and CDR2 SVGAGI. The V gene lost 6 bases and the J gene lost 0 bases, with 12 bases spanning the gap. The CDR3 runs 14 residues. CDR3 in DNA: TGTGCCAGCAGGCTGGACAGTAGCTCCTACGAGCAGTACTTC. It specifies CASRLDSSSYEQYF.

The rearrangement uses TRBV5-4 and TRBJ1-1, with D possibly matching TRBD1 (6 bases). This CDR3 is 15 amino acids long. The V gene's germline CDR1 is SGHNT and CDR2 YYREEE (reference sequence). The ends were cut back, 4 bases at V and 5 bases at J, with 18 bases in the middle. DNA for the CDR3: TGTGCCAGCAGCAAGGACTCAGGGGCTGATACTGAAGCTTTCTTT. This codes for CASSKDSGADTEAFF.

This clone was counted a few times. The chain carries TRBV21-1 and TRBJ1-2; the table's D call of TRBD1 was not tested on the DNA. TRBV21-1 is tagged as a pseudogene. The CDR3 sequence is 17 residues long. Here the CDR3 reads CASSKGDRVSWNYGYTF. CDR3 bases: TGTGCCAGCAGCAAAGGGGACAGGGTGAGTTGGAACTATGGCTACACCTTC.

The V gene is TRBV13, the J gene TRBJ2-7, with 13 bases fitting TRBD2. Germline V CDR1 and CDR2: PRHDT, FYEKMQ (reference sequence). The junction had 0 bases not matched to a gene; V was cut back by 5 bases and J by 2 bases. This CDR3 has 14 amino acids. The CDR3 loop is CASSGTSGTYEQYF. The CDR3 DNA reads as TGTGCCAGCAGCGGGACTAGCGGGACCTACGAGCAGTACTTC.

The V and J genes are TRBV27 and TRBJ2-2; the D gene is possibly TRBD2 (6 bases). This CDR3 has 16 amino acids. Trimming took off 6 bases at V and 3 bases at J, with 17 bases between the two ends. Germline V CDR1 and CDR2: MNHEY, SMNVEV (reference sequence). The DNA of the CDR3 is TGTGCCAGCAGGCCGCCGTGGGGGGAAGACACCGGGGAGCTGTTTTTT. Its translation: CASRPPWGEDTGELFF.

The rearrangement links TRBV28 to TRBJ1-5; 9 positions agree with TRBD1. The V and J ends lost 3 bases and 5 bases, in that order; junction bases with no gene match: 2. The CDR3 contains 14 residues. CDR1 and CDR2 (germline): MDHEN, SYDVKM. The CDR3 nucleotides are TGTGCCAGCAGTTTTACAGGGGGCGATCAGCCCCAGCATTTT. Translating gives CASSFTGGDQPQHF.